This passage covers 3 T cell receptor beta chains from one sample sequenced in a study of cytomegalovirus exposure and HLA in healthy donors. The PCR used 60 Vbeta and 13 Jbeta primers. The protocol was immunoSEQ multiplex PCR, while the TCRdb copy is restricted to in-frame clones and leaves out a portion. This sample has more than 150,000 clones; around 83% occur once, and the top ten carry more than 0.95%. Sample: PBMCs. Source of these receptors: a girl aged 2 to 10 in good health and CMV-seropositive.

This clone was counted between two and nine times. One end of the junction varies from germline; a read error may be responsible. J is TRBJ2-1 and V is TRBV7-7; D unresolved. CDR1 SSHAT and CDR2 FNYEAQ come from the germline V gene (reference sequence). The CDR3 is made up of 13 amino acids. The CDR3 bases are TGTGCTAGCAGCCGTCGAGTTCTCGATGAGCAGTTCTTC. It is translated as CASSRRVLDEQFF. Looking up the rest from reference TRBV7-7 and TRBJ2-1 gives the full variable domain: GAGVSQSPRYKVTKRGQDVTLRCDPISSHATLYWYQQALGQGPEFLTYFNYEAQPDKSGLPSDRFSAERPEGSISTLTIQRTEQRDSAMYRCASSRRVLDEQFFGPGTRLTVL.

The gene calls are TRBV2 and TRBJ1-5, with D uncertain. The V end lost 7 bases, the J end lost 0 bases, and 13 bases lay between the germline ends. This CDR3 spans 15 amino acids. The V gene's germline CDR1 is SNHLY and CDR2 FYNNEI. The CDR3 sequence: CASMSTVYSNQPQHF. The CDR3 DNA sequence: TGTGCCAGCATGTCCACGGTGTATAGCAATCAGCCCCAGCATTTT.

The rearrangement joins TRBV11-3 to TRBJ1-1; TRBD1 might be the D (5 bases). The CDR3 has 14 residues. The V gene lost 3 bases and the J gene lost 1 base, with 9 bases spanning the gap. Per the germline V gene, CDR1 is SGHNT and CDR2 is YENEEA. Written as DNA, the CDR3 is TGTGCCAGCAGCTTCGGACAAGAGAACACTGAAGCTTTCTTT. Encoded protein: CASSFGQENTEAFF.